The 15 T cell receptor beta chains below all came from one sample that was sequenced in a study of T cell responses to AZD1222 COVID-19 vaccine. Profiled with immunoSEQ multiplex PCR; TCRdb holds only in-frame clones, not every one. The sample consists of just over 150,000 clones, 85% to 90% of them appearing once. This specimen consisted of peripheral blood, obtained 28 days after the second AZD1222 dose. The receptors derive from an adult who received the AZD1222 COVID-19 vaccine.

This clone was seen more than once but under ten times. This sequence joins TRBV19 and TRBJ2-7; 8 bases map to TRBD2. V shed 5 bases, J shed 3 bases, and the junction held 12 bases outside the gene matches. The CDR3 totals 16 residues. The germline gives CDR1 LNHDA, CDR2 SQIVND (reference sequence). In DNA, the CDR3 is TGTGCCAGTAGTTCAGCCAGCGGGAGCTCCTTCTACGAGCAGTACTTC. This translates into CASSSASGSSFYEQYF.

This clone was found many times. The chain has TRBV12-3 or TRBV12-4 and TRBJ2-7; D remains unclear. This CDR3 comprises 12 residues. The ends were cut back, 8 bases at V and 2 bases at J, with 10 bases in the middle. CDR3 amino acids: CASSISTYEQYF. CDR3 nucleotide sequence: TGTGCCAGCTCGATATCCACCTACGAGCAGTACTTC.

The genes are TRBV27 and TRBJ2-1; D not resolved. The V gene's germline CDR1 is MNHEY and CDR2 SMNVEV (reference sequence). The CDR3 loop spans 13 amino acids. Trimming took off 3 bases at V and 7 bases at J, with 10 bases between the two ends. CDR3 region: CASSFLPVNEQFF. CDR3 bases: TGTGCCAGCAGTTTCCTGCCTGTAAATGAGCAGTTCTTC.

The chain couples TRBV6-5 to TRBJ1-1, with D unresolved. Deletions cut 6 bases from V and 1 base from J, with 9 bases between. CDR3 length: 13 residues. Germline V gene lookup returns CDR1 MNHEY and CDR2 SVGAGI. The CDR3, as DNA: TGTGCCAGCAGGTGGACCTCGAACACTGAAGCTTTCTTT. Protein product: CASRWTSNTEAFF.

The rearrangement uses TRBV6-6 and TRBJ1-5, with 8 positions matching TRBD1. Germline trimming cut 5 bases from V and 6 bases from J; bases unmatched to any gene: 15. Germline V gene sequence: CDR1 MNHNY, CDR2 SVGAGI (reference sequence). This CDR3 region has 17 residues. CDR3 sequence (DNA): TGTGCCAGCAGTCCGCTCGGTGGGGCAGGGGGCTTTCAGCCCCAGCATTTT. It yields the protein CASSPLGGAGGFQPQHF.

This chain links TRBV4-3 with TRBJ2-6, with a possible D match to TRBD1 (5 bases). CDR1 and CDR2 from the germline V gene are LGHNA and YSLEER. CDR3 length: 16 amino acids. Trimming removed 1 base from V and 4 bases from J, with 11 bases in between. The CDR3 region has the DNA TGCGCCAGCAGCCAAGTTCAGGGTCTGGGGGCCAACGTCCTGACTTTC. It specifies CASSQVQGLGANVLTF.

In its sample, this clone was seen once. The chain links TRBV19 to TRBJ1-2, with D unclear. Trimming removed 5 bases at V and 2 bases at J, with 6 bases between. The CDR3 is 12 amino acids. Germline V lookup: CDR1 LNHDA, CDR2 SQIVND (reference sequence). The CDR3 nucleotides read TGTGCCAGTAGTCTCCGCAACTATGGCTACACCTTC. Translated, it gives CASSLRNYGYTF.

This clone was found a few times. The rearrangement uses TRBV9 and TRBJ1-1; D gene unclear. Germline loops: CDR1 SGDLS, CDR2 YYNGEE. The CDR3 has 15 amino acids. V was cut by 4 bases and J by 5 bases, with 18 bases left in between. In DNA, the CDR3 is TGTGCCAGCAGCCTCACTCCCGATGGGGTAACTGAAGCTTTCTTT. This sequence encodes CASSLTPDGVTEAFF.

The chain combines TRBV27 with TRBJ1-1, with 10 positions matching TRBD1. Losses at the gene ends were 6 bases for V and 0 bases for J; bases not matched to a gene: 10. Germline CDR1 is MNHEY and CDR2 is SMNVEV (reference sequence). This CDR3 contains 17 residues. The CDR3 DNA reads TGTGCCAGCAGCCCTAGGGACAGGGGAATCATGAACACTGAAGCTTTCTTT. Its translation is CASSPRDRGIMNTEAFF.

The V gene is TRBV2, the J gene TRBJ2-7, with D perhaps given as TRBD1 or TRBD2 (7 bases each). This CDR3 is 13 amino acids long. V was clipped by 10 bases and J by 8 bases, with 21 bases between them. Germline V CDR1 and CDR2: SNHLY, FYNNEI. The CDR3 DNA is TGTGCCACCCAAGGGGGGGTACAGGGGAAGCAGTACTTC. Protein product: CATQGGVQGKQYF.

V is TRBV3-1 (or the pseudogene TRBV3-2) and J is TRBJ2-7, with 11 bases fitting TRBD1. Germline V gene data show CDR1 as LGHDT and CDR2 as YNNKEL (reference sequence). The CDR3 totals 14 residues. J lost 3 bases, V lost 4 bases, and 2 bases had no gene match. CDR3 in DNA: TGTGCCAGCAGCCCGGGACAGGGGGGCTACGAGCAGTACTTC. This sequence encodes CASSPGQGGYEQYF.

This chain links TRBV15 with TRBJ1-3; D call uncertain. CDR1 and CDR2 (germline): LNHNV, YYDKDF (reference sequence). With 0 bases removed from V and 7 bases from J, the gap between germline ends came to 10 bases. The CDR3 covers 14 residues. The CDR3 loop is CATSRDKGLNTIYF. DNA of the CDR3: TGTGCCACCAGCAGAGATAAGGGTTTGAACACCATATATTTT.

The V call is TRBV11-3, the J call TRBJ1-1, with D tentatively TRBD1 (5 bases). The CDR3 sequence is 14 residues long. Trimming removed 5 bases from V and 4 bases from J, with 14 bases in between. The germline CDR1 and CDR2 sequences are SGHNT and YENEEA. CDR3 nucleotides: TGTGCCAGCAGCCAGCGGGGCTGGGGCACTGAAGCTTTCTTT. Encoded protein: CASSQRGWGTEAFF.

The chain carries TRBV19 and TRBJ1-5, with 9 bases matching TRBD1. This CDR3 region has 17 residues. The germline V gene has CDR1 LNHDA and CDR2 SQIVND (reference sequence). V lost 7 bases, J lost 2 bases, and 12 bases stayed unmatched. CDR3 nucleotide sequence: TGTGCCAGTACCCTCTCTGGGACAGGGTTGCGCAATCAGCCCCAGCATTTT. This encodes CASTLSGTGLRNQPQHF.

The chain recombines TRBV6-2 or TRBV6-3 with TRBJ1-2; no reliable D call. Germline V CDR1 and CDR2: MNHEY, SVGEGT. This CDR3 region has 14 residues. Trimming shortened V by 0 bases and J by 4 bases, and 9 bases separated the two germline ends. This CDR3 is CASSYSGRTYGYTF. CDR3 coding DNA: TGTGCCAGCAGTTACTCCGGAAGAACCTATGGCTACACCTTC.